The rows below give T cell receptor beta chains drawn from one sample of a study of early T cells in non-severe SARS-CoV-2 infection. Each CDR3 protein is one row after TCRdb ran MiXCR on the 5' RACE reads. The sample records roughly 30,000 distinct CDR3 sequences, over 4% being singletons. Specimen: whole blood. The origin of the receptors is an adult who was a healthcare worker with PCR-confirmed SARS-CoV-2 infection or an uninfected control (not recorded which). The CDR3 runs from the conserved cysteine through the conserved F or W. A D gene is named only where the DNA matches it firmly. Expanded clones get a size class; other rows say once, few or many, or leave the size out.

D gene: .; J gene: TRBJ2-2; clone size: few; V gene: TRBV19; CDR3 DNA: TGTGCCAGTAGTAACACCGGGGAGCTGTTTTTT; CDR3 protein: CASSNTGELFF
D gene: TRBD2; J gene: TRBJ2-3; clone size: .; V gene: TRBV7-8; CDR3 DNA: TGTGCCAGCAGATTAGGGCTAGCGGGAGTTTGGATAGATACGCAGTATTTT; CDR3 protein: CASRLGLAGVWIDTQYF
D gene: .; J gene: TRBJ2-5; clone size: medium-sized; V gene: TRBV19; CDR3 DNA: TGTGCCAGTAGTATCGGTAGCGCGGGGCAAGAGACCCAGTACTTC; CDR3 protein: CASSIGSAGQETQYF
D gene: TRBD1; J gene: TRBJ1-6; clone size: .; V gene: TRBV6-5; CDR3 DNA: TGTGCCAGCAGCCAGACAGGGTTTAATTCACCCCTCCACTTT; CDR3 protein: CASSQTGFNSPLHF
D gene: .; J gene: TRBJ2-1; clone size: .; V gene: TRBV18; CDR3 DNA: TGTGCCAGCTCACCATTACAGAGCTACAATGAGCAGTTCTTC; CDR3 protein: CASSPLQSYNEQFF
D gene: .; J gene: TRBJ2-1; clone size: .; V gene: TRBV29-1; CDR3 DNA: TGCAGCGCCGCTGGGGCTAGCGAGCTCGGTGAGCAGTTCTTC; CDR3 protein: CSAAGASELGEQFF
D gene: .; J gene: TRBJ1-1; clone size: .; V gene: TRBV6-1; CDR3 DNA: TGTGCCAGCAGTGGGCGATTGAACACTGAAGCTTTCTTT; CDR3 protein: CASSGRLNTEAFF
D gene: .; J gene: TRBJ1-5; clone size: many; V gene: TRBV24-1; CDR3 DNA: TGTGCCACCCCGAGCCGGGAGAGCGACCGCCTAGGGCCCCAGCATTTT; CDR3 protein: CATPSRESDRLGPQHF
D gene: .; J gene: TRBJ1-5; clone size: many; V gene: TRBV11-2; CDR3 DNA: TGTGCCAGCAGCTTATCCGGGTTTAGCAATCAGCCCCAGCATTTT; CDR3 protein: CASSLSGFSNQPQHF
D gene: .; J gene: TRBJ2-3; clone size: .; V gene: TRBV12-3/TRBV12-4; CDR3 DNA: TGTGCCAGCAGTGGGACTGTTCACACAGATACGCAGTATTTT; CDR3 protein: CASSGTVHTDTQYF
D gene: .; J gene: TRBJ2-7; clone size: many; V gene: TRBV29-1; CDR3 DNA: TGCAGCGTTGCACGGGACGGAGGCTACGAGCAGTACTTC; CDR3 protein: CSVARDGGYEQYF
D gene: .; J gene: TRBJ1-1; clone size: many; V gene: TRBV20-1; CDR3 DNA: TGCAGTGCTAGAGATTGGGGGGCGGAGAAGAACACTGAAGCTTTCTTT; CDR3 protein: CSARDWGAEKNTEAFF
D gene: .; J gene: TRBJ2-7; clone size: many; V gene: TRBV19; CDR3 DNA: TGTGCCAGTAGTTCAATTCTCCGGGACTTCTACGAGCAGTACTTC; CDR3 protein: CASSSILRDFYEQYF
D gene: TRBD1; J gene: TRBJ2-2; clone size: many; V gene: TRBV7-3; CDR3 DNA: TGTGCCAGCAGCGAACAGGGGGGCACCGGGGAGCTGTTTTTT; CDR3 protein: CASSEQGGTGELFF
D gene: .; J gene: TRBJ1-1; clone size: many; V gene: TRBV7-2; CDR3 DNA: TGTGCCAGCAGCTTAGCCGCACAGCTGAACACTGAAGCTTTCTTT; CDR3 protein: CASSLAAQLNTEAFF
D gene: TRBD2; J gene: TRBJ2-1; clone size: few; V gene: TRBV7-9; CDR3 DNA: TGTGCCAGCAGCTTCCGACTAGCGGGAGCGGACAATGAGCAGTTCTTC; CDR3 protein: CASSFRLAGADNEQFF
D gene: .; J gene: TRBJ2-3; clone size: medium-sized; V gene: TRBV29-1; CDR3 DNA: TGCAGCGTTGTAGACACAGATACGCAGTATTTT; CDR3 protein: CSVVDTDTQYF
D gene: .; J gene: TRBJ2-6; clone size: many; V gene: TRBV25-1; CDR3 DNA: TGTGCCAGCAGTTCTCAGGTCTCTGGGGCCAACGTCCTGACTTTC; CDR3 protein: CASSSQVSGANVLTF
D gene: TRBD2; J gene: TRBJ2-1; clone size: many; V gene: TRBV7-9; CDR3 DNA: TGTGCCAGCAGCTTAGTTGGACTAGAGTACAATGAGCAGTTCTTC; CDR3 protein: CASSLVGLEYNEQFF
D gene: TRBD1; J gene: TRBJ2-3; clone size: .; V gene: TRBV27; CDR3 DNA: TGTGCCAGCAGCCACCGGACAGGGACCTCGGTCACAGATACGCAGTATTTT; CDR3 protein: CASSHRTGTSVTDTQYF
D gene: .; J gene: TRBJ2-3; clone size: many; V gene: TRBV27; CDR3 DNA: TGTGCCAGTCAGGATACTAGCACAGATACGCAGTATTTT; CDR3 protein: CASQDTSTDTQYF
D gene: .; J gene: TRBJ2-6; clone size: few; V gene: TRBV30; CDR3 DNA: TGTGCCTGGAGTTCAAGCTTTGGGGCCAACGTCCTGACTTTC; CDR3 protein: CAWSSSFGANVLTF
D gene: .; J gene: TRBJ2-5; clone size: many; V gene: TRBV6-6; CDR3 DNA: TGTGCCAGCAGTTACGGTAGTCCAGGGTACCAAGAGACCCAGTACTTC; CDR3 protein: CASSYGSPGYQETQYF
D gene: TRBD2; J gene: TRBJ2-1; clone size: few; V gene: TRBV2; CDR3 DNA: TGTGCCAGCAGCGCTACTCCGGGACTAGCTGCCAATGAGCAGTTCTTC; CDR3 protein: CASSATPGLAANEQFF
D gene: .; J gene: TRBJ1-1; clone size: .; V gene: TRBV29-1; CDR3 DNA: TGCAGCGCCCAACCAACCCCCCAAAGGAACACTGAAGCTTTCTTT; CDR3 protein: CSAQPTPQRNTEAFF
D gene: TRBD2; J gene: TRBJ2-5; clone size: many; V gene: TRBV28; CDR3 DNA: TGTGCCAGCAGTTTCCTCAGCGGGAGGGCCGAGGAGACCCAGTACTTC; CDR3 protein: CASSFLSGRAEETQYF
D gene: TRBD2; J gene: TRBJ2-1; clone size: many; V gene: TRBV10-1; CDR3 DNA: TGCGCCAGCAGCTCTAGCGGGGGATACAATGAGCAGTTCTTC; CDR3 protein: CASSSSGGYNEQFF
D gene: .; J gene: TRBJ1-1; clone size: .; V gene: TRBV12-3/TRBV12-4; CDR3 DNA: TGTGCCAGTGCAGGGGATCGGGTGAGGAACACTGAAGCTTTCTTT; CDR3 protein: CASAGDRVRNTEAFF
D gene: TRBD2; J gene: TRBJ2-1; clone size: many; V gene: TRBV6-4; CDR3 DNA: TGTGCCAGCAGTGCCCGGACTAGCGGGGGGGAGCAGTTCTTC; CDR3 protein: CASSARTSGGEQFF
D gene: .; J gene: TRBJ1-4; clone size: .; V gene: TRBV10-1; CDR3 DNA: TGCGCCACTAAGCGGGACCCTCAGGATGAAAAACTGTTTTTT; CDR3 protein: CATKRDPQDEKLFF
D gene: .; J gene: TRBJ1-3; clone size: many; V gene: TRBV5-1; CDR3 DNA: TGCGCCAGCAGCCCGGAGTGGAGCTCTGGAAACACCATATATTTT; CDR3 protein: CASSPEWSSGNTIYF
D gene: .; J gene: TRBJ1-2; clone size: many; V gene: TRBV7-9; CDR3 DNA: TGTGCCAGCAGCGATTCCCCGGACTACACCTTC; CDR3 protein: CASSDSPDYTF
D gene: .; J gene: TRBJ2-2; clone size: many; V gene: TRBV12-3/TRBV12-4; CDR3 DNA: TGTGCCAGCAGTTCATCTACAGGGCGAAACACCGGGGAGCTGTTTTTT; CDR3 protein: CASSSSTGRNTGELFF
D gene: TRBD2; J gene: TRBJ2-1; clone size: medium-sized; V gene: TRBV7-2; CDR3 DNA: TGTGCCAGCAGCTTAGAGATTGGAGCGGGAGGTGAGCAGTTCTTC; CDR3 protein: CASSLEIGAGGEQFF
D gene: TRBD1; J gene: TRBJ2-7; clone size: few; V gene: TRBV5-4; CDR3 DNA: TGTGCCAGCAGCCCTATCGGGACAGGGAACTACGAGCAGTACTTC; CDR3 protein: CASSPIGTGNYEQYF
D gene: .; J gene: TRBJ1-2; clone size: many; V gene: TRBV12-2; CDR3 DNA: TGTGCAAGTCGCTTTCACCAGGGGGAAGGATATGGCTACACCTTC; CDR3 protein: CASRFHQGEGYGYTF
D gene: .; J gene: TRBJ2-3; clone size: many; V gene: TRBV5-1; CDR3 DNA: TGCGCCAGCAGCTTGGAAATGGTCGGAGCGGCGGGAGATACGCAGTATTTT; CDR3 protein: CASSLEMVGAAGDTQYF
D gene: TRBD1; J gene: TRBJ1-1; clone size: many; V gene: TRBV10-1; CDR3 DNA: TGCGCCAGCAGTGAGTCGACAGGGGGCCTCCGAAGGGCTTTCTTT; CDR3 protein: CASSESTGGLRRAFF
D gene: .; J gene: TRBJ1-4; clone size: many; V gene: TRBV18; CDR3 DNA: TGTGCCAGCGGCACGGGAGCAACTAATGAAAAACTGTTTTTT; CDR3 protein: CASGTGATNEKLFF
D gene: TRBD2; J gene: TRBJ2-7; clone size: many; V gene: TRBV7-2; CDR3 DNA: TGTGCCAGCAGCCCCTACCGGACTAGCGCAGGAGACGAGCAGTACTTC; CDR3 protein: CASSPYRTSAGDEQYF
D gene: TRBD1; J gene: TRBJ2-2; clone size: few; V gene: TRBV5-4; CDR3 DNA: TGTGCCAGCAGCGCCTCCGGGACAGGGATTTCAGGGGAGCTGTTTTTT; CDR3 protein: CASSASGTGISGELFF
D gene: TRBD2; J gene: TRBJ2-3; clone size: .; V gene: TRBV12-3/TRBV12-4; CDR3 DNA: TGTGCCAGCAGTGCCACCAAGGGGCGAGCGGGGGAGTATACGCAGTATTTT; CDR3 protein: CASSATKGRAGEYTQYF
D gene: .; J gene: TRBJ2-7; clone size: .; V gene: TRBV10-3; CDR3 DNA: TGTGCCATCAGGGACAACACGGACATGCCCCCAGGGCAGTACTTC; CDR3 protein: CAIRDNTDMPPGQYF
D gene: .; J gene: TRBJ1-1; clone size: few; V gene: TRBV6-5; CDR3 DNA: TGTGCCAGCAGCCGAACAGGGTTGTCTGAAGCTTTCTTT; CDR3 protein: CASSRTGLSEAFF
D gene: .; J gene: TRBJ2-3; clone size: few; V gene: TRBV19; CDR3 DNA: TGTGCCAGTAGTACTACAGGGCGCCAGCAGTATTTT; CDR3 protein: CASSTTGRQQYF
D gene: .; J gene: TRBJ2-7; clone size: .; V gene: TRBV30; CDR3 DNA: TGTGCCTGGAGTGTTACAGGGAATACCTACGAGCAGTACTTC; CDR3 protein: CAWSVTGNTYEQYF
D gene: TRBD1; J gene: TRBJ1-2; clone size: few; V gene: TRBV7-9; CDR3 DNA: TGTGCCAGCAGCTCCGCAGGGGGCGGCTATGGCTACACCTTC; CDR3 protein: CASSSAGGGYGYTF
D gene: TRBD2; J gene: TRBJ2-7; clone size: few; V gene: TRBV19; CDR3 DNA: TGTGCCAGTAGTATTTCTATTTCAGGGACTACCTACGAGCAGTACTTC; CDR3 protein: CASSISISGTTYEQYF
D gene: TRBD1; J gene: TRBJ1-2; clone size: many; V gene: TRBV4-1; CDR3 DNA: TGCGCCAGCAGCCACCCGGACAGGGGTAACTATGGCTACACCTTC; CDR3 protein: CASSHPDRGNYGYTF
D gene: .; J gene: TRBJ2-7; clone size: many; V gene: TRBV3-1; CDR3 DNA: TGTGCCAGCAGCCCGCGGGCGTCCTACGAGCAGTACTTC; CDR3 protein: CASSPRASYEQYF
D gene: TRBD1; J gene: TRBJ2-7; clone size: few; V gene: TRBV5-4; CDR3 DNA: TGTGCCAGCAGCCCCGGACAGGGAACTGTCTACGAGCAGTACTTC; CDR3 protein: CASSPGQGTVYEQYF
D gene: .; J gene: TRBJ2-1; clone size: many; V gene: TRBV29-1; CDR3 DNA: TGCAGCGTCATCCCGGGGCCGAGCTCCTACAATGAGCAGTTCTTC; CDR3 protein: CSVIPGPSSYNEQFF
D gene: TRBD2; J gene: TRBJ2-5; clone size: many; V gene: TRBV3-1; CDR3 DNA: TGTGCCAGCAGCCCCGGGGTAGCGGGAGTGGAGACCCAGTACTTC; CDR3 protein: CASSPGVAGVETQYF
D gene: .; J gene: TRBJ2-7; clone size: .; V gene: TRBV6-2/TRBV6-3; CDR3 DNA: TGTGCCAGCAGTCAGACTACCCTAATACCCTACGAGCAGTACTTC; CDR3 protein: CASSQTTLIPYEQYF
D gene: .; J gene: TRBJ2-7; clone size: many; V gene: TRBV14; CDR3 DNA: TGTGCCAGCAGCCAAGATGGTAGGGCACGTCCCTACGAGCAGTACTTC; CDR3 protein: CASSQDGRARPYEQYF